This T cell receptor beta chain was identified during a study of CD8 T cells in ankylosing spondylitis. The study, taken as a whole, reports: It appeared that ankylosing spondylitis blood was characterized by a TCR beta motif of under ten highly homologous variants. Clones linked to disease were reported to show significant enrichment in matched ankylosing spondylitis synovial fluid.

This clonotype was observed a few times. Antigen specificity is unknown. TCRdb ran MiXCR on the 5' RACE reads and lists one entry per CDR3 protein. The sample records about 280,000 distinct CDR3 sequences, 15% to 20% being singletons. The sequence derives from a male donor with ankylosing spondylitis or in good health (not recorded which). Sample: blood, either unsorted or a sorted T cell fraction (not recorded which).

The CDR3 sequence is CSARDPSGDQPQHF. In nucleotides, the CDR3 is TGCAGTGCTAGAGATCCTTCGGGGGATCAGCCCCAGCATTTT. The chain is built from TRBV20-1 and TRBJ1-5, with D possibly matching TRBD1 (5 bases). The CDR3 has 14 residues. V shed 0 bases and J shed 5 bases, with 11 bases lying between them. Germline V gene sequence: CDR1 DFQATT, CDR2 SNEGSKA (reference sequence).